Listed below are T cell receptor beta chains from one sample, sequenced in a study of CD8 T cells in Susac syndrome. TCRdb independently ran MiXCR on the immunoSEQ multiplex PCR reads; one entry per CDR3 protein. There are roughly 200,000 distinct CDR3 sequences in the sample; approximately 95% occur only once, and 0.082% lies in the top ten. Sequencing was done on a sample of CD4+ T cells from PBMCs. Receptor source: a human donor with multiple sclerosis. The CDR3 runs from the conserved cysteine through the conserved F or W. D genes are given only for firm matches. A row's size may be missing; if present it is once, few, many or a size class.

size: few
V: TRBV30
J: TRBJ1-5
D: -
CDR3: CAWTPGFNQPQHF
DNA: TGTGCCTGGACTCCAGGTTTCAATCAGCCCCAGCATTTT

size: -
V: TRBV20-1
J: TRBJ2-3
D: -
CDR3: CSARDEWPPDTQYF
DNA: TGCAGTGCTAGAGATGAGTGGCCCCCAGATACGCAGTATTTT

size: -
V: TRBV11-2
J: TRBJ1-2
D: -
CDR3: CASSWGYGYTF
DNA: TGTGCCAGCAGCTGGGGCTATGGCTACACCTTC

size: -
V: TRBV29-1
J: TRBJ1-3
D: -
CDR3: CSVEESRISGNTIYF
DNA: TGCAGCGTTGAAGAAAGCCGGATCTCTGGAAACACCATATATTTT

size: -
V: TRBV30
J: TRBJ1-5
D: -
CDR3: CAWSVALTTGPSNQPQHF
DNA: TGTGCCTGGAGTGTAGCCCTTACTACAGGACCCAGCAATCAGCCCCAGCATTTT

size: -
V: TRBV5-1
J: TRBJ1-4
D: TRBD1
CDR3: CASRIGGQQNEKLFF
DNA: TGCGCCAGCCGAATCGGGGGACAGCAGAATGAAAAACTGTTTTTT

size: -
V: TRBV29-1
J: TRBJ1-2
D: -
CDR3: CSALDPGSDGYTF
DNA: TGCAGCGCGCTGGACCCTGGCTCAGATGGCTACACCTTC

size: -
V: TRBV3-1
J: TRBJ1-1
D: -
CDR3: CASSQGSRGKAFF
DNA: TGTGCCAGCAGCCAAGGAAGTCGGGGAAAAGCTTTCTTT

size: -
V: TRBV6-1
J: TRBJ1-2
D: -
CDR3: CASKQGTREVFGYTF
DNA: TGTGCCAGCAAACAGGGAACCCGTGAAGTATTCGGCTACACCTTC

size: -
V: TRBV20-1
J: TRBJ2-1
D: TRBD2
CDR3: CSAREGGRHGNEQFF
DNA: TGCAGTGCTAGAGAGGGGGGGAGGCACGGCAATGAGCAGTTCTTC

size: -
V: TRBV20-1
J: TRBJ2-5
D: TRBD2
CDR3: CSAAPGAGGDETQYF
DNA: TGCAGTGCTGCCCCGGGGGCGGGGGGCGACGAGACCCAGTACTTC

size: -
V: TRBV20-1
J: TRBJ2-3
D: -
CDR3: CSAPKGGADTQYF
DNA: TGCAGTGCTCCGAAGGGGGGGGCAGATACGCAGTATTTT

size: -
V: TRBV27
J: TRBJ1-2
D: -
CDR3: CASVGGGGYTF
DNA: TGTGCCAGTGTCGGTGGGGGTGGCTACACCTTC

size: -
V: TRBV20-1
J: TRBJ2-2
D: -
CDR3: CSARMDNTGELFF
DNA: TGCAGTGCTAGAATGGATAACACCGGGGAGCTGTTTTTT

size: -
V: TRBV20-1
J: TRBJ1-6
D: -
CDR3: CSARGRGNSPLHF
DNA: TGCAGTGCTAGAGGCAGGGGTAATTCACCCCTCCACTTT

size: -
V: TRBV19
J: TRBJ1-2
D: -
CDR3: CASSIPNYGYTF
DNA: TGTGCCAGTAGTATACCTAACTATGGCTACACCTTC

size: -
V: TRBV3-1
J: TRBJ1-6
D: -
CDR3: CASSQDPRGISPLHF
DNA: TGTGCCAGCAGCCAAGACCCCCGGGGGATTTCACCCCTCCACTTT

size: once
V: TRBV3-1
J: TRBJ2-7
D: TRBD1
CDR3: CASSQEETPGGSYEQYF
DNA: TGTGCCAGCAGCCAAGAGGAGACCCCAGGGGGATCCTACGAGCAGTACTTC

size: -
V: TRBV7-3
J: TRBJ2-1
D: -
CDR3: CASSLLGQPNEQFF
DNA: TGTGCCAGCAGCTTATTAGGGCAGCCCAATGAGCAGTTCTTC

size: -
V: TRBV10-3
J: TRBJ2-3
D: -
CDR3: CAISESGSTDTQYF
DNA: TGTGCCATCAGTGAGTCGGGGAGCACAGATACGCAGTATTTT

size: -
V: TRBV20-1
J: TRBJ1-1
D: -
CDR3: CSAARDMNTEAFF
DNA: TGCAGTGCCGCCCGGGATATGAACACTGAAGCTTTCTTT

size: once
V: TRBV12-3/TRBV12-4
J: TRBJ1-5
D: -
CDR3: CASTLMGQTGLPQHF
DNA: TGTGCCAGCACACTCATGGGACAAACCGGGTTGCCCCAGCATTTT

size: -
V: TRBV27
J: TRBJ1-5
D: -
CDR3: CASSFQYNQPQHF
DNA: TGTGCCAGCAGTTTTCAGTACAATCAGCCCCAGCATTTT

size: -
V: TRBV30
J: TRBJ2-1
D: -
CDR3: CAWSPWRTSSYNEQFF
DNA: TGTGCCTGGAGTCCATGGCGGACGAGCTCCTACAATGAGCAGTTCTTC

size: -
V: TRBV2
J: TRBJ1-6
D: -
CDR3: CASSVGSPLHF
DNA: TGTGCCAGCAGTGTGGGTTCACCCCTCCACTTT

size: -
V: TRBV30
J: TRBJ1-3
D: -
CDR3: CAWSDIVAGNTIYF
DNA: TGTGCCTGGAGTGACATCGTGGCTGGAAACACCATATATTTT

size: -
V: TRBV2
J: TRBJ2-3
D: -
CDR3: CASRTGLSTDTQYF
DNA: TGTGCCAGCAGGACGGGACTCAGCACAGATACGCAGTATTTT

size: -
V: TRBV20-1
J: TRBJ2-5
D: -
CDR3: CSARDGTTGETQYF
DNA: TGCAGTGCTAGAGACGGGACCACAGGCGAGACCCAGTACTTC

size: -
V: TRBV30
J: TRBJ1-5
D: -
CDR3: CAWSGTDSSQPQHF
DNA: TGTGCCTGGAGTGGAACAGACTCAAGTCAGCCCCAGCATTTT

size: -
V: TRBV11-1
J: TRBJ2-7
D: TRBD2
CDR3: CASSPRTSGDHEQYF
DNA: TGTGCCAGCAGCCCCAGGACTAGCGGGGACCACGAGCAGTACTTC

size: -
V: TRBV29-1
J: TRBJ1-1
D: TRBD1
CDR3: CSVGGQYTTEAFF
DNA: TGCAGCGTTGGGGGACAGTATACAACTGAAGCTTTCTTT

size: -
V: TRBV5-1
J: TRBJ2-7
D: -
CDR3: CASSLATASAYEQYF
DNA: TGCGCCAGCAGCTTGGCGACAGCATCAGCCTACGAGCAGTACTTC

size: -
V: TRBV7-2
J: TRBJ2-7
D: -
CDR3: CASSLDRATPYEQYF
DNA: TGTGCCAGCAGCTTAGATAGGGCTACCCCCTACGAGCAGTACTTC

size: -
V: TRBV18
J: TRBJ2-6
D: -
CDR3: CASRSWGAGANVLTF
DNA: TGTGCCAGCCGGAGTTGGGGCGCTGGGGCCAACGTCCTGACTTTC

size: once
V: TRBV14
J: TRBJ2-7
D: TRBD1
CDR3: CASSPRTGGEQYF
DNA: TGTGCCAGCAGCCCCCGGACAGGGGGCGAGCAGTACTTC

size: -
V: TRBV5-4
J: TRBJ1-6
D: -
CDR3: CASSLDSLVNSPLHF
DNA: TGTGCCAGCAGCCTGGACAGTCTAGTCAATTCACCCCTCCACTTT

size: -
V: TRBV12-3/TRBV12-4
J: TRBJ1-1
D: -
CDR3: CASTTRDTTEAFF
DNA: TGTGCCAGCACCACCCGGGACACCACTGAAGCTTTCTTT

size: -
V: TRBV11-2
J: TRBJ2-2
D: -
CDR3: CASSHLQGTGELFF
DNA: TGTGCCAGCAGCCATCTACAGGGAACCGGGGAGCTGTTTTTT

size: -
V: TRBV3-1
J: TRBJ1-5
D: -
CDR3: CASSHGVGGYQPQHF
DNA: TGTGCCAGCAGCCATGGAGTGGGGGGCTATCAGCCCCAGCATTTT

size: -
V: TRBV5-1
J: TRBJ2-5
D: TRBD1
CDR3: CASKGGEETQYF
DNA: TGCGCCAGCAAAGGGGGCGAAGAGACCCAGTACTTC

size: -
V: TRBV7-2
J: TRBJ2-1
D: TRBD2
CDR3: CATRLGGGRRITFF
DNA: TGTGCCACCCGACTCGGGGGGGGGCGCCGTATCACGTTCTTC

size: -
V: TRBV20-1
J: TRBJ1-6
D: -
CDR3: CSARPSGTGSEQLHF
DNA: TGCAGTGCTAGACCCTCCGGGACGGGAAGCGAGCAGCTCCACTTT

size: -
V: TRBV23-1
J: TRBJ1-2
D: -
CDR3: CASSRGLYYGYTF
DNA: TGCGCCAGCAGTCGAGGCCTCTATTATGGCTACACCTTC

size: -
V: TRBV2
J: TRBJ1-1
D: -
CDR3: CASSADTNTEAFF
DNA: TGTGCCAGCAGTGCGGACACGAACACTGAAGCTTTCTTT

size: -
V: TRBV20-1
J: TRBJ1-5
D: -
CDR3: CSARGQKLQPQHF
DNA: TGCAGTGCTAGAGGACAGAAACTTCAGCCCCAGCATTTT

size: -
V: TRBV29-1
J: TRBJ1-5
D: -
CDR3: CSVEGGGDQPQHF
DNA: TGCAGCGTTGAAGGGGGAGGGGATCAGCCCCAGCATTTT

size: -
V: TRBV29-1
J: TRBJ1-1
D: -
CDR3: CSVETAQAFF
DNA: TGCAGCGTTGAGACAGCTCAAGCTTTCTTT